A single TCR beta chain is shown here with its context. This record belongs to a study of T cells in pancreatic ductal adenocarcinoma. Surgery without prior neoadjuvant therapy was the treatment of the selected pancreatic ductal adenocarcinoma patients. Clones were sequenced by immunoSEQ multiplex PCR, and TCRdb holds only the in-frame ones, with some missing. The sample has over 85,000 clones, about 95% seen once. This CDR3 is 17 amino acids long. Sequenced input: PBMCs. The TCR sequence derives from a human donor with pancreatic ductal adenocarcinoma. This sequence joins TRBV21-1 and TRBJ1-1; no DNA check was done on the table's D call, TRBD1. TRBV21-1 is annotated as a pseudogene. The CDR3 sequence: CASSKWDISRAGTEAFF. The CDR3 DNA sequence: TGTGCCAGCAGCAAATGGGACATAAGCAGGGCTGGCACTGAAGCTTTCTTT.